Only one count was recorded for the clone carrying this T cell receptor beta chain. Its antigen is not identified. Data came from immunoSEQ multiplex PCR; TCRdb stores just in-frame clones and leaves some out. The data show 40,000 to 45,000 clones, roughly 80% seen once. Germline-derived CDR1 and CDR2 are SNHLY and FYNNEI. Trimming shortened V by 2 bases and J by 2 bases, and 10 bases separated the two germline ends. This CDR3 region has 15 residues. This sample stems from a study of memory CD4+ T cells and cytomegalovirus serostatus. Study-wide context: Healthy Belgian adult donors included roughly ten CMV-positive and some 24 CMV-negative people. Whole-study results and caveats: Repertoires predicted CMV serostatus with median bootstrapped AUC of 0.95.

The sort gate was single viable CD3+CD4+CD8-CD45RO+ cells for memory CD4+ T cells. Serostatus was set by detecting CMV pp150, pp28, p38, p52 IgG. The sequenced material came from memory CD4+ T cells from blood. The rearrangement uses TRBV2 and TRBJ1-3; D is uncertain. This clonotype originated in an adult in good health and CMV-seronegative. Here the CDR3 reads CASSESGKPGNTIYF. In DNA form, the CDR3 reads TGTGCCAGCAGTGAAAGTGGCAAGCCTGGAAACACCATATATTTT.